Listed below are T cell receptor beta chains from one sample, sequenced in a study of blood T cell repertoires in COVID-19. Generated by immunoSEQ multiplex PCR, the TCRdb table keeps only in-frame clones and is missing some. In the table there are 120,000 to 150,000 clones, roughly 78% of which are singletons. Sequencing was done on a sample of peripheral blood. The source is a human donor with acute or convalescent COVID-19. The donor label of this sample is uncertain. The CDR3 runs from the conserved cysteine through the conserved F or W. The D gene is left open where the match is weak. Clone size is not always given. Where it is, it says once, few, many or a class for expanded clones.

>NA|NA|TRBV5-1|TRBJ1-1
TGCGCCAGCAGCTTGGAAGCGTCGGGAAACACTGAAGCTTTCTTT
CASSLEASGNTEAFF
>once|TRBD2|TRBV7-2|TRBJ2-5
TGTGCCAGCAGCCTACGGACTAGCGGTATCCAAGAGACCCAGTACTTC
CASSLRTSGIQETQYF
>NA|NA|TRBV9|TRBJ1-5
TGTGCCAGCAGCGTGGGGCCAGGGTTTAGTAATCAGCCCCAGCATTTT
CASSVGPGFSNQPQHF
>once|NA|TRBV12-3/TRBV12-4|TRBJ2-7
TGTGCCAGCAGCGAGGCCTGGGGGGACGAGCAGTACTTC
CASSEAWGDEQYF
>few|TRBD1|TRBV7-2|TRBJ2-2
TGTGCCAGCAGCCCGGACAGGGGAGACACCGGGGAGCTGTTTTTT
CASSPDRGDTGELFF
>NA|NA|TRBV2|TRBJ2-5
TGTGCCAGCAGTGACCTCCGGGACACCCAAGAGACCCAGTACTTC
CASSDLRDTQETQYF
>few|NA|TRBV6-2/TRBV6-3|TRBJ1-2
TGTGCCAGCAGTTCTTACACGTATGGCTACACCTTC
CASSSYTYGYTF
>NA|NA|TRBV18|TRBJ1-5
TGTGCCAGCTCACCAGCCGACAGCCGCAATCAGCCCCAGCATTTT
CASSPADSRNQPQHF
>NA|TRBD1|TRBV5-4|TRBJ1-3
TGTGCCAGCAGCTTGGACAGGGGAGTCTCTGGAAACACCATATATTTT
CASSLDRGVSGNTIYF
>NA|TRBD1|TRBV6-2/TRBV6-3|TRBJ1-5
TGTGCCAGCAGTTACTCGAAGACAGGGCCGCCCTCAGCCCAGCATTTT
CASSYSKTGPPSAQHF
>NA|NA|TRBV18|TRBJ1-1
TGTGCCAGCTCACCACCGACAGGCATGAACACTGAAGCTTTCTTT
CASSPPTGMNTEAFF
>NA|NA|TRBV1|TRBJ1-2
TGCACCAGCAGCCATAAGCACAGGGGCTACACCTTC
CTSSHKHRGYTF
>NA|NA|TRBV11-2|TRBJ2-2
TGTGCCAGCAGCTTAGATTTTGGCTTACAGGGCACCGGGGAGCTGTTTTTT
CASSLDFGLQGTGELFF
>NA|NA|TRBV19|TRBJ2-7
TGTGCCAGTAATCGGGGTTTTGGCGGGGCCGATTCCTACGAGCAGTACTTC
CASNRGFGGADSYEQYF
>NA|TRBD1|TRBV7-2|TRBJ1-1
TGTGCCAGCAGCTTGAGACAGGGGACGGGGACTGAAGCTTTCTTT
CASSLRQGTGTEAFF
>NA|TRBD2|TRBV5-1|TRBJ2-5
TGCGCCAGCAGCTTGGCGGGGGGGCTGGAGACCCAGTACTTC
CASSLAGGLETQYF
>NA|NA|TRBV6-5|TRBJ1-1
TGTGCCTCCCGCCGGGGGGACACTGAAGCTTTCTTT
CASRRGDTEAFF
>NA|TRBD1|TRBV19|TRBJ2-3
TGTGCCAGTAGTAAGTCCCCTGGACAGGGCACAGATACGCAGTATTTT
CASSKSPGQGTDTQYF
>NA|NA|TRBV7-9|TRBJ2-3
TGTGCCAGCAGTCAGGCAGGTAGCACAGATACGCAGTATTTT
CASSQAGSTDTQYF
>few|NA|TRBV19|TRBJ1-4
TGTGCCAGTAGTATAGAGCGGGGAGGACTGTTTTTT
CASSIERGGLFF
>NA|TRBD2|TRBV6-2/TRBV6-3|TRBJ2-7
TGTGCCAGCAGTTACTCGACTAGCGGGGGTTTGAGTGGATCCTACGAGCAGTACTTC
CASSYSTSGGLSGSYEQYF
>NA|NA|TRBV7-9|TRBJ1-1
TGTGCCAGCAGCGTCCAGGGGTTCACCACTGAAGCTTTCTTT
CASSVQGFTTEAFF
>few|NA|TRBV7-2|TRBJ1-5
TGTGCCAGCAGCTTAGGGGGCTTTAGCAATCAGCCCCAGCATTTT
CASSLGGFSNQPQHF
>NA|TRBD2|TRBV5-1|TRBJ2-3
TGCGCCAGCAGCGCTGGGACTAGCGGGGCTAGCACAGATACGCAGTATTTT
CASSAGTSGASTDTQYF
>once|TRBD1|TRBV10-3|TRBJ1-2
TGTGCCATCAGTGTGGGGACAGGGTTAAATTCTGGCGGCTACACCTTC
CAISVGTGLNSGGYTF